The 32 T cell receptor beta chains below were found in one sample sequenced in a study of T-cell reconstitution after alpha-beta-depleted transplantation in children. Unique molecular identifiers featured in how the TCRbeta library was prepared. TCRdb itself ran the PCR reads through MiXCR, one entry per CDR3 protein. Of around 370,000 distinct CDR3 sequences in the sample, around 15% were seen once. Sequencing was performed on PBMCs, mostly from graft donor cells, taken 360 days after TCRalphabeta/CD19-depleted stem cell transplant. Receptor source: a male patient between 2 and 9 years old who had a stem cell transplant for acute lymphoblastic leukemia, so the T cells may come from the graft donor.

This clonotype was seen a handful of times. This chain links TRBV6-2 or TRBV6-3 with TRBJ2-3, with 7 bases lining up with TRBD2. The V gene end was trimmed by 4 bases and the J gene end by 2 bases; junction bases not matched to a gene: 6. CDR1 is MNHEY and CDR2 is SVGEGT in the germline V gene. This CDR3 has 15 amino acids. CDR3 in amino acids: CASSSGTTLTDTQYF. DNA of the CDR3: TGTGCCAGCAGTTCCGGGACTACCCTCACAGATACGCAGTATTTT.

The J gene is TRBJ2-6, the V gene TRBV6-5, with D perhaps TRBD2 (6 bases). The CDR3 loop spans 19 amino acids. CDR1 and CDR2 from the germline V gene are MNHEY and SVGAGI. Trimming stripped 2 bases from V and 1 base from J, with 18 bases between. This chain's CDR3 is CASSYQPGLHSSGANVLTF. CDR3 nucleotide sequence: TGTGCCAGCAGTTACCAGCCGGGACTTCATTCTTCTGGGGCCAACGTCCTGACTTTC.

This clonotype was found a few times. Here the CDR3 DNA reads TGTGCCAGCAGTTTATCCAGGGTGAGCTCACCCCTCCACTTT. Translating gives CASSLSRVSSPLHF. The chain joins TRBV28 to TRBJ1-6, with D possibly being TRBD1 (5 bases). Germline values: CDR1 MDHEN, CDR2 SYDVKM. This CDR3 has 14 residues. Trimming took off 1 base at V and 10 bases at J, with 11 bases between the two ends.

The chain is built from TRBV14 and TRBJ2-1; possible D gene TRBD2, 6 bases. Germline values: CDR1 SGHDN, CDR2 FVKESK. This CDR3 comprises 14 residues. V lost 4 bases and J 4 bases, leaving 11 bases between the germline ends. The CDR3 loop is CASSRRTNYNEQFF. The CDR3, as DNA: TGTGCCAGCAGCCGACGGACTAATTACAATGAGCAGTTCTTC.

V and J are TRBV7-8 and TRBJ2-7; D call uncertain. There are 16 residues in the CDR3. CDR1 SGHVS and CDR2 FQNEAQ come from the germline V gene. Trimming pared 3 bases from V and 0 bases from J, leaving 15 bases between. The CDR3 sequence: CASSFISSRASYEQYF. As DNA, the CDR3 is TGTGCCAGCAGCTTCATCAGCTCCCGTGCCTCCTACGAGCAGTACTTC.

Ten or more counts support this clonotype. The genes are TRBV9 and TRBJ2-7, with 13 nucleotides matching TRBD2. The CDR3 is made up of 17 amino acids. Germline CDR1 is SGDLS and CDR2 is YYNGEE. Unmatched junction bases numbered 9, after V lost 2 bases and J lost 4 bases. The CDR3 DNA sequence: TGTGCCAGCAGCGTTGGGGGGGGACTAGCGGGAATTTACGAGCAGTACTTC. Encoded protein: CASSVGGGLAGIYEQYF.

The V and J genes are TRBV20-1 and TRBJ2-7, with TRBD1 identical over 8 bases. J was trimmed by 3 bases and V by 2 bases; bases with no gene match: 6. CDR3 length: 14 amino acids. CDR1 is DFQATT and CDR2 is SNEGSKA in the germline V gene (reference sequence). CDR3 sequence (DNA): TGCAGTGCTAGATATGACAGGGGCTACTACGAGCAGTACTTC. It yields the protein CSARYDRGYYEQYF.

In regard to this clonotype: A read error is possible here, since a much larger clone lies one base away. The rearrangement links TRBV2 to TRBJ1-1; no reliable D call. V was clipped by 10 bases and J by 3 bases, with 18 bases between them. CDR3 length: 14 residues. The germline CDR1 and CDR2 sequences are SNHLY and FYNNEI. DNA of the CDR3: TGTGCCATCATAAGCGGAAGGCCGGACACTGAAGCTTTCTTT. It specifies CAIISGRPDTEAFF.

The chain links TRBV6-5 to TRBJ2-7; D perhaps matches TRBD2 (5 bases). The CDR3 contains 14 residues. V lost 2 bases and J lost 3, with 11 bases in between. The V gene's germline CDR1 is MNHEY and CDR2 SVGAGI. The CDR3 DNA sequence: TGTGCCAGCAGTTACGCCCCCGGGGTCTACGAGCAGTACTTC. This sequence encodes CASSYAPGVYEQYF.

The table lists this clonotype with a few counts. The gene calls are TRBV15 and TRBJ2-1, with D unresolved. Trimming stripped 1 base from V and 6 bases from J, with 16 bases between. This CDR3 has 16 amino acids. The germline gives CDR1 LNHNV, CDR2 YYDKDF (reference sequence). CDR3 protein: CATSRALWGRVNEQFF. The CDR3 DNA reads as TGTGCCACCAGCAGAGCCTTGTGGGGAAGGGTCAATGAGCAGTTCTTC. The full variable domain, its missing parts supplied by reference TRBV15 and TRBJ2-1, is DAMVIQNPRYQVTQFGKPVTLSCSQTLNHNVMYWYQQKSSQAPKLLFHYYDKDFNNEADTPDNFQSRRPNTSFCFLDIRSPGLGDTAMYLCATSRALWGRVNEQFFGPGTRLTVL.

The J gene is TRBJ1-4, the V gene TRBV21-1. TRBV21-1 is listed as a pseudogene. The CDR3 is made up of 10 amino acids. Here the CDR3 DNA reads TGTGCCGGTTCAAATGAAAAACTGTTTTTT. It specifies CAGSNEKLFF.

This clonotype was seen a handful of times. V is TRBV5-5 and J is TRBJ2-3; maybe TRBD1 (5 bases). The CDR3 has 15 residues. V was cut by 2 bases and J by 1 base, with 11 bases left in between. The germline V gene encodes CDR1 SGHKS and CDR2 YYEKEE (reference sequence). CDR3 nucleotide sequence: TGTGCCAGCAGCTTCCAGGGTTGGGGCACAGATACGCAGTATTTT. Translating it yields CASSFQGWGTDTQYF.

In its sample, this clonotype was seen a few times. The chain combines TRBV7-2 with TRBJ2-2, with unresolved D. From germline, CDR1 is SGHTA and CDR2 FQGNSA. The CDR3 loop spans 16 amino acids. Trimming left V 1 base short and J 2 bases short, with 11 bases between. CDR3: CASSLDGRINTGELFF. The CDR3 DNA follows: TGTGCCAGCAGCTTAGACGGCAGGATAAACACCGGGGAGCTGTTTTTT.

This clonotype was seen a handful of times. The V call is TRBV12-3 or TRBV12-4, the J call TRBJ2-1, with 8 positions matching TRBD2. Trimming at V came to 6 bases and at J to 4 bases, leaving 8 bases not matched to a gene. The CDR3 extends over 15 amino acids. CDR3 nucleotide sequence: TGTGCCAGCAGCGAGGGTGTAGCGGGATACAATGAGCAGTTCTTC. This sequence encodes CASSEGVAGYNEQFF.

This clonotype came up a few times. The chain combines TRBV28 with TRBJ2-3, with TRBD2 identical over 10 bases. Germline V gives CDR1 MDHEN, CDR2 SYDVKM. Germline trimming cut 4 bases from V and 3 bases from J; bases unmatched to any gene: 4. The CDR3 spans 15 residues. The CDR3 DNA follows: TGTGCCAGCAGTTCCCAGCGGGAGGGGACAGATACGCAGTATTTT. It encodes CASSSQREGTDTQYF. Filled out from reference TRBV28 and TRBJ2-3, the complete variable domain reads DVKVTQSSRYLVKRTGEKVFLECVQDMDHENMFWYRQDPGLGLRLIYFSYDVKMKEKGDIPEGYSVSREKKERFSLILESASTNQTSMYLCASSSQREGTDTQYFGPGTRLTVL.

V usage is TRBV29-1 and J usage is TRBJ1-1; 8 nucleotides align to TRBD1. Germline lookup yields CDR1 SQVTM and CDR2 ANQGSEA. This CDR3 contains 15 residues. Trimming cost V 1 base and J 5 bases; bases outside gene matches: 9. The CDR3, as DNA: TGCAGCGTTGAAGGCCGGGACAGGACAAGGACTGAAGCTTTCTTT. Its protein product is CSVEGRDRTRTEAFF. The whole variable domain, remainder taken from reference TRBV29-1 and TRBJ1-1, is SAVISQKPSRDICQRGTSLTIQCQVDSQVTMMFWYRQQPGQSLTLIATANQGSEATYESGFVIDKFPISRPNLTFSTLTVSNMSPEDSSIYLCSVEGRDRTRTEAFFGQGTRLTVV.

The table lists this clonotype with a few counts. The rearrangement links TRBV7-9 to TRBJ1-6; D is undetermined. The CDR3 loop spans 14 amino acids. From germline, CDR1 is SEHNR and CDR2 FQNEAQ (reference sequence). The V and J ends lost 1 base and 14 bases respectively, with 15 bases between them. The CDR3 nucleotides read TGTGCCAGCAGCTTAGATAGTCGCCTGGTTTCCCTCCACTTT. Encoded protein: CASSLDSRLVSLHF.

Only a few counts were recorded for this clonotype. The V gene is TRBV18, the J gene TRBJ2-3, with 7 positions matching TRBD1. The CDR3 is 15 residues long. Unmatched junction bases numbered 5, after V lost 4 bases and J lost 1 base. CDR1 KGHSH and CDR2 LQKENI come from the germline V gene. The CDR3 loop reads CASSQGAPGTDTQYF. The CDR3 DNA follows: TGTGCCAGCTCACAGGGGGCGCCGGGCACAGATACGCAGTATTTT.

The chain is built from TRBV28 and TRBJ2-7, with D maybe TRBD1 (5 bases). V lost 2 bases and J 2 bases, leaving 13 bases between the germline ends. The germline V gene encodes CDR1 MDHEN and CDR2 SYDVKM. The length of the CDR3 is 15 residues. The CDR3: CASSLLARATYEQYF. CDR3 sequence (DNA): TGTGCCAGCAGTTTACTGGCCAGGGCCACCTACGAGCAGTACTTC.

This clonotype appeared many times. The gene calls are TRBV10-2 and TRBJ2-7; D is possibly TRBD2 (5 bases). In germline, CDR1 is WSHSY, CDR2 SAAADI. This CDR3 is built from 18 residues. Trimming took off 1 base at V and 0 bases at J, with 19 bases between the two ends. CDR3 nucleotide sequence: TGCGCCAGCAGTGAGTTCCCGAGGGCGGGCCCTAGCTCCTACGAGCAGTACTTC. Its translation is CASSEFPRAGPSSYEQYF.

The chain joins TRBV7-3 to TRBJ2-3; 7 bases map to TRBD1. The junction had 7 bases not matched to a gene; V was cut back by 5 bases and J by 2 bases. CDR1 is SGHTA, CDR2 FQGTGA, per germline. The CDR3 sequence is 15 residues long. The CDR3 DNA follows: TGTGCCAGCAGCACAACAGGGGATCTCACAGATACGCAGTATTTT. This gives the protein CASSTTGDLTDTQYF. The variable domain in full, completed from reference TRBV7-3 and TRBJ2-3, reads GAGVSQTPSNKVTEKGKYVELRCDPISGHTALYWYRQSLGQGPEFLIYFQGTGAADDSGLPNDRFFAVRPEGSVSTLKIQRTERGDSAVYLCASSTTGDLTDTQYFGPGTRLTVL.

This clonotype was seen only a few times. The CDR3 here is CICSAMAGGPGYNEQFF. DNA of the CDR3: TGCATCTGTTCTGCGATGGCGGGAGGGCCGGGCTACAATGAGCAGTTCTTC. J is TRBJ2-1 and V is TRBV29-1; 9 bases match TRBD2. CDR1 is SQVTM and CDR2 is ANQGSEA in the germline V gene. CDR3 length equals 17 residues.

This clonotype was observed a handful of times. This chain uses TRBV30 with TRBJ2-3, with D uncertain. This CDR3 has 9 residues. Germline lookup yields CDR1 GTSNPN and CDR2 SVGIG (reference sequence). V lost 5 bases to trimming and J lost 4 bases, with 1 base between them. The CDR3 loop is CAWSDTQYF. The CDR3 bases are TGTGCCTGGTCAGATACGCAGTATTTT.

There are many counts of this clonotype. J is TRBJ2-7 and V is TRBV6-1; D remains ambiguous. Germline-derived CDR1 and CDR2 are MNHNS and SASEGT. V was trimmed by 8 bases and J by 7 bases, leaving 15 bases between them. The CDR3 is 12 amino acids. Here the CDR3 reads CASDIPFREQYF. The CDR3 nucleotides read TGTGCCAGCGACATACCATTTCGAGAGCAGTACTTC.

The sample holds a few counts of this clonotype. V usage is TRBV2 and J usage is TRBJ2-2; D remains ambiguous. Between the trimmed V and J ends, which lost 3 bases and 4 bases, there was a span of 12 bases. The CDR3 is 15 amino acids. Germline V gene sequence: CDR1 SNHLY, CDR2 FYNNEI. For the CDR3, the DNA is TGTGCCAGCAGTGAGAGAACGGTGTTCACCGGGGAGCTGTTTTTT. This sequence encodes CASSERTVFTGELFF.

The rearrangement joins TRBV29-1 to TRBJ2-2, with 10 bases identical to TRBD1. Germline assignment: CDR1 SQVTM and CDR2 ANQGSEA. There are 13 residues in the CDR3. Losses at the gene ends were 6 bases for V and 6 bases for J; bases not matched to a gene: 4. The CDR3 region is CSVAGTGAGELFF. The CDR3, as DNA: TGCAGCGTGGCCGGGACAGGGGCCGGGGAGCTGTTTTTT.

The chain has TRBV16 and TRBJ2-1; 7 bases map to TRBD2. Per germline, CDR1 KGHSY and CDR2 FQNENV. Trimming removed 4 bases from V and 0 bases from J; junction bases left unmatched: 12. The CDR3 extends over 18 amino acids. CDR3 in DNA: TGTGCCAGCAGCCCATTCCCGACTAGCTCCCTCTCCTACAATGAGCAGTTCTTC. It codes for CASSPFPTSSLSYNEQFF. The whole variable domain, remainder taken from reference TRBV16 and TRBJ2-1, is GEEVAQTPKHLVRGEGQKAKLYCAPIKGHSYVFWYQQVLKNEFKFLISFQNENVFDETGMPKERFSAKCLPNSPCSLEIQATKLEDSAVYFCASSPFPTSSLSYNEQFFGPGTRLTVL.

The chain combines TRBV6-6 with TRBJ2-3, with no clear D. Trimming left V 7 bases short and J 0 bases short, with 8 bases between. The CDR3 loop spans 13 amino acids. Germline V CDR1 and CDR2: MNHNY, SVGAGI (reference sequence). The CDR3 spells CASTDRSTDTQYF. Written as DNA, the CDR3 is TGTGCCAGCACGGACCGTAGCACAGATACGCAGTATTTT.

The chain recombines TRBV2 with TRBJ2-1, with 9 bases aligning to TRBD2. Looked up from germline, CDR1 is SNHLY and CDR2 is FYNNEI. The CDR3 loop spans 16 amino acids. The J segment lost 3 bases and the V segment lost 8 bases, leaving 11 bases of the junction unmatched. CDR3 protein: CASSGSAGGVYNEQFF. Here the CDR3 DNA reads TGTGCCAGCTCAGGAAGCGCGGGAGGGGTCTACAATGAGCAGTTCTTC.

This clonotype was counted many times. This sequence joins TRBV6-8 and TRBJ2-2; no definite D call. This CDR3 has 16 amino acids. V was trimmed by 2 bases and J by 3 bases, leaving 13 bases between them. Germline V gives CDR1 MNHGY, CDR2 SAAAGT. The CDR3 DNA reads as TGTGCCAGCAGTTACCAGAATGACTTGTACACCGGGGAGCTGTTTTTT. Its translation is CASSYQNDLYTGELFF.

The rearrangement joins TRBV7-3 to TRBJ1-4; unclear D gene. Germline values: CDR1 SGHTA, CDR2 FQGTGA. The CDR3 totals 8 residues. Trimming left V 8 bases short and J 14 bases short, with 6 bases between. CDR3 DNA sequence: TGTGCCAGCTACGGTCTGTTTTTT. Translating it yields CASYGLFF.

The gene calls are TRBV5-1 and TRBJ2-2; 9 bases match TRBD1. Germline V gives CDR1 SGHRS, CDR2 YFSETQ. The CDR3 is made up of 18 amino acids. The V gene end was trimmed by 4 bases and the J gene end by 0 bases; junction bases not matched to a gene: 10. The CDR3 is CASSLWAGQGPNTGELFF. The CDR3 DNA reads as TGCGCCAGCAGCCTTTGGGCGGGACAGGGACCGAACACCGGGGAGCTGTTTTTT.